These 29 T cell receptor beta chains were sequenced from one sample in a study of radiation and T cells in renal cell carcinoma. Only in-frame clones appear in the TCRdb table, and some are missing; sequencing was by immunoSEQ multiplex PCR. Found here are 130,000 to 150,000 clones, approximately 90% of them singletons; the top ten hold about 4%. Time point given: baseline pretreatment blood. Described treatment: 15 Gy SBRT to primary tumor, nephrectomy 4 weeks later. Specimen: blood, collected from a patient whose treatment included radiotherapy and nephrectomy. These receptors came from a woman aged 70-85 years with renal cell carcinoma.

The chain couples TRBV9 to TRBJ2-7, with D possibly being TRBD1 (7 bases). The CDR3 totals 14 residues. The V and J ends lost 2 bases and 4 bases respectively, with 13 bases between them. CDR1 is SGDLS and CDR2 is YYNGEE in the germline V gene. CDR3 loop: CASSVGGGGYEQYF. CDR3 DNA: TGTGCCAGCAGCGTTGGAGGGGGCGGGTACGAGCAGTACTTC.

The rearrangement uses TRBV6-6 and TRBJ1-5; D is undetermined. From germline, CDR1 is MNHNY and CDR2 SVGAGI (reference sequence). With 6 bases removed from V and 0 bases from J, the gap between germline ends came to 9 bases. This CDR3 has 14 residues. The CDR3 sequence: CASRNPNSNQPQHF. The CDR3 DNA sequence: TGTGCCAGCAGAAACCCGAATAGCAATCAGCCCCAGCATTTT.

The rearrangement uses TRBV27 and TRBJ2-5; no firm D call. Trimming left V 3 bases short and J 3 bases short, with 8 bases between. Germline assignment: CDR1 MNHEY and CDR2 SMNVEV (reference sequence). The length of the CDR3 is 13 residues. CDR3 amino acids: CASSFEPEETQYF. DNA for the CDR3: TGTGCCAGCAGTTTCGAGCCCGAAGAGACCCAGTACTTC.

This chain joins TRBV19 and TRBJ1-4; a weak D match, TRBD1 (6 bases). Germline CDR1 and CDR2: LNHDA and SQIVND (reference sequence). The CDR3 sequence is 16 residues long. V lost 7 bases and J lost 7, with 22 bases in between. This CDR3 reads CASMTPLGGRGEKLFF. CDR3 nucleotide sequence: TGTGCCAGTATGACGCCTTTAGGGGGAAGAGGTGAAAAACTGTTTTTT.

The CDR3 spells CASSGVGTEAFF. The CDR3 nucleotides read TGTGCCAGCAGCGGGGTAGGCACTGAAGCTTTCTTT. V usage is TRBV9 and J usage is TRBJ1-1, with unresolved D. The CDR3 length is 12 residues. V was pared by 3 bases and J by 4 bases, with 7 bases between. Germline loops: CDR1 SGDLS, CDR2 YYNGEE. The complete variable domain, with remaining parts taken from reference TRBV9 and TRBJ1-1, reads DSGVTQTPKHLITATGQRVTLRCSPRSGDLSVYWYQQSLDQGLQFLIQYYNGEERAKGNILERFSAQQFPDLHSELNLSSLELGDSALYFCASSGVGTEAFFGQGTRLTVV.

The chain couples TRBV27 to TRBJ1-5, with 8 bases matching TRBD1. Germline V gene data show CDR1 as MNHEY and CDR2 as SMNVEV (reference sequence). Trimming took 9 bases from V and 3 from J; bases not matched to a gene: 4. The CDR3 covers 13 residues. CDR3 bases: TGTGCCAGAAAGGGACAGGTCAATCAGCCCCAGCATTTT. It encodes CARKGQVNQPQHF.

This sequence joins TRBV19 and TRBJ1-4; 7 bases line up with TRBD1. The CDR3 is made up of 15 amino acids. The germline CDR1 and CDR2 sequences are LNHDA and SQIVND (reference sequence). J lost 7 bases, V lost 4 bases, and 9 bases had no gene match. Here the CDR3 reads CASSKMTGRGEKLFF. CDR3 nucleotides: TGTGCCAGTAGTAAAATGACAGGGCGGGGTGAAAAACTGTTTTTT.

The genes are TRBV28 and TRBJ1-4; maybe TRBD1 (5 bases). The germline V and J ends were trimmed by 6 bases and 2 bases, with 10 bases remaining between them. The CDR3 is made up of 14 amino acids. Germline CDR1 and CDR2: MDHEN and SYDVKM. This chain's CDR3 is CASRIPGTNEKLFF. The DNA for the CDR3 is TGTGCCAGCAGAATACCAGGGACTAATGAAAAACTGTTTTTT. Complete variable domain (other parts from reference TRBV28 and TRBJ1-4): DVKVTQSSRYLVKRTGEKVFLECVQDMDHENMFWYRQDPGLGLRLIYFSYDVKMKEKGDIPEGYSVSREKKERFSLILESASTNQTSMYLCASRIPGTNEKLFFGSGTQLSVL.

The chain is built from TRBV7-8 and TRBJ1-2; D is possibly TRBD1 (5 bases). Trimming pared 2 bases from V and 5 bases from J, leaving 12 bases between. CDR3 length equals 14 residues. CDR1 is SGHVS and CDR2 is FQNEAQ in the germline V gene. The CDR3 region has the DNA TGTGCCAGCAGCTTATCCGGGGGGAGGTATGGCTACACCTTC. Its translation: CASSLSGGRYGYTF. Using reference TRBV7-8 and TRBJ1-2 for the parts outside the CDR3, the full variable domain is GAGVSQSPRYKVAKRGQDVALRCDPISGHVSLFWYQQALGQGPEFLTYFQNEAQLDKSGLPSDRFFAERPEGSVSTLKIQRTQQEDSAVYLCASSLSGGRYGYTFGSGTRLTVV.

This chain connects TRBV7-9 to TRBJ2-7; TRBD2 aligns across 15 bases. V was clipped by 4 bases and J by 6 bases; unmatched bases: 1. This CDR3 is 14 amino acids long. Germline lookup yields CDR1 SEHNR and CDR2 FQNEAQ (reference sequence). The CDR3 DNA is TGTGCCAGCAGCTCGGGACTAGCGGGGGGCGAGCAGTACTTC. Protein: CASSSGLAGGEQYF. Based on the CDR3 plus reference TRBV7-9 and TRBJ2-7, the full variable domain is DTGVSQNPRHKITKRGQNVTFRCDPISEHNRLYWYRQTLGQGPEFLTYFQNEAQLEKSRLLSDRFSAERPKGSFSTLEIQRTEQGDSAMYLCASSSGLAGGEQYFGPGTRLTVT.

The CDR3 nucleotides read TGTGCCAGCAGCTTAGTCGGTAGGACAGGGGGCTCCTACGAGCAGTACTTC. The encoded protein is CASSLVGRTGGSYEQYF. This chain connects TRBV13 to TRBJ2-7, with TRBD1 identical over 10 bases. Germline V lookup: CDR1 PRHDT, CDR2 FYEKMQ (reference sequence). This CDR3 is 17 amino acids long. The V gene end was trimmed by 1 base and the J gene end by 0 bases; junction bases not matched to a gene: 6.

The V call is TRBV9, the J call TRBJ2-2; a possible D gene is TRBD2 (6 bases). CDR1 and CDR2 from the germline V gene are SGDLS and YYNGEE. This CDR3 spans 17 amino acids. Between the trimmed V and J ends, which lost 4 bases and 0 bases, there was a span of 16 bases. The CDR3 loop reads CASSPGGTGANTGELFF. In DNA, the CDR3 is TGTGCCAGCAGCCCCGGTGGTACGGGGGCGAACACCGGGGAGCTGTTTTTT.

This chain uses TRBV28 with TRBJ1-2; tentative D call: TRBD1 (5 bases). This CDR3 has 12 residues. Germline-derived CDR1 and CDR2 are MDHEN and SYDVKM. Trimming removed 11 bases from V and 8 bases from J, with 18 bases in between. The CDR3: CAGTRDNRGYTF. CDR3 in DNA: TGTGCCGGAACGCGTGATAACAGGGGCTACACCTTC.

The chain combines TRBV7-9 with TRBJ1-4; a weak D match, TRBD1 (5 bases). The CDR3 runs 15 residues. In germline, CDR1 is SEHNR, CDR2 FQNEAQ (reference sequence). The V end was cut by 1 base, the J end by 6 bases, with 12 bases between. CDR3 in amino acids: CASSLEGVADEKLFF. CDR3 coding DNA: TGTGCCAGCAGCTTAGAAGGGGTAGCCGATGAAAAACTGTTTTTT.

This clone was observed a few times. The rearrangement joins TRBV14 to TRBJ1-1; 9 bases agree with TRBD1. V shed 4 bases, J shed 0 bases, and the junction held 3 bases outside the gene matches. Germline V lookup: CDR1 SGHDN, CDR2 FVKESK. The CDR3 runs 15 residues. CDR3 coding DNA: TGTGCCAGCAGCCCTTGGACAGGGGTGAACACTGAAGCTTTCTTT. Translated, it gives CASSPWTGVNTEAFF.

The chain combines TRBV6-5 with TRBJ1-1; D is undetermined. This CDR3 region has 14 residues. Trimming removed 5 bases at V and 6 bases at J, with 16 bases between. Germline loops: CDR1 MNHEY, CDR2 SVGAGI. As DNA, the CDR3 is TGTGCCAGCAGTATGGACCTAACAACCCCTGAAGCTTTCTTT. Translated, it gives CASSMDLTTPEAFF.

The chain recombines TRBV5-1 with TRBJ2-1; 9 bases align to TRBD2. The CDR3 loop spans 16 amino acids. V dropped 1 base and J dropped 7; count of bases not matched to a gene: 9. Per the germline V gene, CDR1 is SGHRS and CDR2 is YFSETQ. CDR3 residues: CASSLFLAGGPNEQFF. CDR3 DNA: TGCGCCAGCAGCTTGTTTCTCGCGGGGGGGCCTAATGAGCAGTTCTTC.

This rearrangement joins TRBV14 to TRBJ1-1; 7 bases are a match to TRBD1. The CDR3 has 15 residues. Germline loops: CDR1 SGHDN, CDR2 FVKESK. V trimming: 4 bases; J trimming: 4 bases; junction bases outside the gene matches: 9. This CDR3 is CASSLTTGKTTEAFF. CDR3 nucleotides: TGTGCCAGCAGCCTGACGACAGGGAAGACCACTGAAGCTTTCTTT.

The V call is TRBV5-1, the J call TRBJ1-4; 9 bases agree with TRBD1. The CDR3 is made up of 15 amino acids. V lost 2 bases, J lost 2 bases, and 1 base stayed unmatched. Looked up from germline, CDR1 is SGHRS and CDR2 is YFSETQ. This CDR3 reads CASSLGTGTNEKLFF. DNA for the CDR3: TGCGCCAGCAGCTTAGGGACAGGGACTAATGAAAAACTGTTTTTT. The whole variable domain, filled in from reference TRBV5-1 and TRBJ1-4, reads KAGVTQTPRYLIKTRGQQVTLSCSPISGHRSVSWYQQTPGQGLQFLFEYFSETQRNKGNFPGRFSGRQFSNSRSEMNVSTLELGDSALYLCASSLGTGTNEKLFFGSGTQLSVL.

As for this clone: Additional DNA sequences in this sample encode the identical CDR3. This chain connects TRBV5-6 to TRBJ1-1, with D unclear. CDR1 is SGHDT, CDR2 YYEEEE, per germline. V was clipped by 0 bases and J by 1 base, with 4 bases between them. The CDR3 is 13 residues long. The CDR3 reads CASSLAGNTEAFF. The CDR3 DNA is TGTGCCAGCAGCTTGGCTGGGAACACTGAAGCTTTCTTT.

The CDR3 nucleotides are TGCGCCAGCAGTGAACTTCAGGGGAGACTCATGAACACTGAAGCTTTCTTT. It specifies CASSELQGRLMNTEAFF. This rearrangement joins TRBV10-2 to TRBJ1-1; D may be TRBD1 (6 bases). The V and J ends lost 3 bases and 0 bases respectively, with 17 bases between them. CDR3 length: 17 residues. Germline assignment: CDR1 WSHSY and CDR2 SAAADI.

This chain uses TRBV25-1 with TRBJ1-4, with TRBD1 as a possible D gene (5 bases). There are 14 residues in the CDR3. Germline V gene sequence: CDR1 MGHDK, CDR2 SYGVNS. Trimming took off 3 bases at V and 8 bases at J, with 13 bases between the two ends. The CDR3 DNA reads TGTGCCAGCAGTGATCAAGGGGAAGGAGAAAAACTGTTTTTT. Protein product: CASSDQGEGEKLFF. The variable domain in full, completed from reference TRBV25-1 and TRBJ1-4, reads EADIYQTPRYLVIGTGKKITLECSQTMGHDKMYWYQQDPGMELHLIHYSYGVNSTEKGDLSSESTVSRIRTEHFPLTLESARPSHTSQYLCASSDQGEGEKLFFGSGTQLSVL.

The rearrangement uses TRBV6-5 and TRBJ1-1, with 7 bases lining up with TRBD1. With 6 bases clipped from V and 1 base from J, the junction kept 8 bases outside the gene matches. The CDR3 covers 15 residues. CDR1 and CDR2 (germline): MNHEY, SVGAGI. Here the CDR3 DNA reads TGTGCCAGCAGGCGACAGGGAGGGGGGAACACTGAAGCTTTCTTT. Its protein is CASRRQGGGNTEAFF.

This clone was seen only a few times. The chain joins TRBV27 to TRBJ1-3, with D possibly being TRBD1 (5 bases). Germline V gene sequence: CDR1 MNHEY, CDR2 SMNVEV (reference sequence). The CDR3 extends over 15 amino acids. V was trimmed by 7 bases and J by 5 bases, leaving 18 bases between them. This CDR3 reads CASTRALEGRNTIYF. The CDR3 coding sequence is TGTGCCAGCACACGGGCATTAGAGGGGCGAAACACCATATATTTT.

This clone was detected once. The chain uses TRBV4-3 and TRBJ2-2; TRBD2 might be the D (5 bases). The CDR3 length is 13 residues. The germline gives CDR1 LGHNA, CDR2 YSLEER. Trimming stripped 1 base from V and 6 bases from J, with 6 bases between. Written as DNA, the CDR3 is TGCGCCAGCAGCCAAGGAGGGCCCGGGGAGCTGTTTTTT. Its translation is CASSQGGPGELFF.

In regard to this clone: Other DNA sequences in this specimen translate into the identical CDR3. The chain recombines TRBV5-1 with TRBJ1-2; TRBD1 agrees at 7 bases. The CDR3 length is 14 residues. Trimming took 0 bases from V and 4 from J; bases not matched to a gene: 3. Germline V gene sequence: CDR1 SGHRS, CDR2 YFSETQ. The CDR3 nucleotides read TGCGCCAGCAGCTTGGGACAGGGAGGCTATGGCTACACCTTC. Its protein product is CASSLGQGGYGYTF. The full variable domain, rest sourced from reference TRBV5-1 and TRBJ1-2, is KAGVTQTPRYLIKTRGQQVTLSCSPISGHRSVSWYQQTPGQGLQFLFEYFSETQRNKGNFPGRFSGRQFSNSRSEMNVSTLELGDSALYLCASSLGQGGYGYTFGSGTRLTVV.

The chain recombines TRBV6-1 with TRBJ1-2; the D is unclear. Germline CDR1 MNHNS, CDR2 SASEGT. CDR3 length equals 11 residues. V gave up 5 bases and J gave up 3 bases, with 4 bases separating them. CDR3 loop: CASSSHYGYTF. CDR3 DNA: TGTGCCAGCAGTTCCCACTATGGCTACACCTTC.

The rearrangement uses TRBV9 and TRBJ2-2; D is uncertain. V was cut by 1 base and J by 7 bases, with 8 bases left in between. Germline CDR1 SGDLS, CDR2 YYNGEE. The CDR3 contains 13 residues. The CDR3 spells CASSVNTYGELFF. The CDR3 bases are TGTGCCAGCAGCGTAAATACATACGGGGAGCTGTTTTTT. Combining the CDR3 with reference TRBV9 and TRBJ2-2 gives the whole variable domain DSGVTQTPKHLITATGQRVTLRCSPRSGDLSVYWYQQSLDQGLQFLIQYYNGEERAKGNILERFSAQQFPDLHSELNLSSLELGDSALYFCASSVNTYGELFFGEGSRLTVL.

The chain employs TRBV11-3 and TRBJ1-1, with D possibly matching TRBD1 (5 bases). This CDR3 contains 10 residues. The V end was cut by 5 bases, the J end by 11 bases, with 9 bases between. Germline lookup yields CDR1 SGHNT and CDR2 YENEEA. The CDR3 DNA reads TGTGCCAGCAGCCCGGGGGTGGCTTTCTTT. Encoded protein: CASSPGVAFF.